This T cell receptor beta chain was found in a study of T-cell reconstitution after alpha-beta-depleted transplantation in children. The authors prepared the TCRbeta library with unique molecular identifiers. One entry per CDR3 protein results from TCRdb running MiXCR on the PCR reads. The data contain approximately 520,000 distinct CDR3 sequences, 30% to 35% of them singletons. The CDR3 loop spans 13 amino acids. V dropped 2 bases and J dropped 10 bases, with 12 bases sitting between them. The material sequenced was PBMCs from the stem cell graft donor, taken from the stem cell graft. This TCR came from a human donor who donated a stem cell graft to a child with aplastic anemia. The chain links TRBV12-3 or TRBV12-4 to TRBJ2-1; D perhaps matches TRBD1 (6 bases). The CDR3 loop is CASSLQLQGEQFF. CDR3 sequence (DNA): TGTGCCAGCAGTTTACAACTACAGGGCGAGCAGTTCTTC.